Shown below are 26 T cell receptor beta chains from a single sample sequenced in a study of vaccination and CD4 T cells after COVID-19. Scientists ran DNA taken from cultured CD4+ T cells through the Oncomine TCR Beta short-read assay for sequencing. TCRdb re-derived calls from the PCR reads in MiXCR, one entry per CDR3 protein. Of about 18,000 distinct CDR3 sequences in the sample, under 60% were seen once. Their cognate antigens are unknown. Treatment here: approximately nine-day PBMC culture with coronavirus spike peptide pools or control peptides (ViraFEST assay). This sample comprised CD4+ T cells from blood, cultured in vitro, obtained after SARS-CoV-2 vaccination. These receptors all stem from a human donor who had recovered from COVID-19.

This clonotype was recorded a few times. This chain links TRBV6-1 with TRBJ1-2, with D possibly being TRBD1 (6 bases). V was trimmed by 5 bases and J by 0 bases, leaving 13 bases between them. The germline gives CDR1 MNHNS, CDR2 SASEGT. The CDR3 length is 15 residues. The CDR3 here is CASSLTGTPNYGYTF. CDR3 nucleotide sequence: TGTGCCAGCAGTCTCACCGGGACACCTAACTATGGCTACACCTTC.

The CDR3 reads CASSANRDRNGYTF. The CDR3, as DNA: TGTGCCAGTAGTGCGAACCGGGACAGAAATGGCTACACCTTC. V gene TRBV19 combines with J gene TRBJ1-2, with 7 bases lining up with TRBD1. J lost 6 bases, V lost 5 bases, and 9 bases had no gene match. CDR3 length: 14 amino acids. Germline loops: CDR1 LNHDA, CDR2 SQIVND (reference sequence).

The chain joins TRBV2 to TRBJ2-3, with D possibly TRBD1 on 5 matching bases. The V and J ends lost 4 bases and 6 bases respectively, with 14 bases between them. The CDR3 has 14 amino acids. Germline loops: CDR1 SNHLY, CDR2 FYNNEI. CDR3 coding DNA: TGTGCCAGCAGTGCACCGCCGAAGGGGGATACGCAGTATTTT. Its protein is CASSAPPKGDTQYF.

The V call is TRBV6-1, the J call TRBJ2-5; D is uncertain. Germline CDR1 and CDR2: MNHNS and SASEGT. The CDR3 spans 10 residues. Trimming left V 5 bases short and J 2 bases short, with 0 bases between. The CDR3 protein is CASSQETQYF. DNA for the CDR3: TGTGCCAGCAGTCAAGAGACCCAGTACTTC.

The chain recombines TRBV7-9 with TRBJ2-7; D could derive from TRBD1 or TRBD2 (5 bases each). V was pared by 5 bases and J by 6 bases, with 17 bases between. CDR3 length: 14 residues. Germline V CDR1 and CDR2: SEHNR, FQNEAQ (reference sequence). The CDR3 spells CASSPGPTAGEQYF. The CDR3 DNA is TGTGCCAGCAGCCCAGGGCCAACCGCGGGCGAGCAGTACTTC. The entire variable domain, with the rest obtained from reference TRBV7-9 and TRBJ2-7, is as follows: DTGVSQNPRHKITKRGQNVTFRCDPISEHNRLYWYRQTLGQGPEFLTYFQNEAQLEKSRLLSDRFSAERPKGSFSTLEIQRTEQGDSAMYLCASSPGPTAGEQYFGPGTRLTVT.

V gene TRBV7-8 combines with J gene TRBJ1-4, with 7 bases identical to TRBD1. The V gene end was trimmed by 2 bases and the J gene end by 7 bases; junction bases not matched to a gene: 16. This CDR3 spans 18 amino acids. Germline CDR1 and CDR2: SGHVS and FQNEAQ. The CDR3 region has the DNA TGTGCCAGCAGCTTATCCCCGGGACAGCAGTTGGTTCGTGAAAAACTGTTTTTT. Translation gives CASSLSPGQQLVREKLFF.

In its sample, this clonotype was seen a few times. The CDR3 reads CASSTTGGEAFF. In DNA form, the CDR3 reads TGTGCCAGCAGTACGACTGGCGGGGAAGCTTTCTTT. This chain connects TRBV7-8 to TRBJ1-1; no clear D gene. Trimming left V 6 bases short and J 8 bases short, with 13 bases between. This CDR3 has 12 amino acids. The germline gives CDR1 SGHVS, CDR2 FQNEAQ.

The genes are TRBV24-1 and TRBJ1-6, with TRBD1 as a possible D gene (5 bases). Deletions cut 4 bases from V and 7 bases from J, with 7 bases between. The length of the CDR3 is 13 residues. CDR1 and CDR2 from the germline V gene are KGHDR and SFDVKD. The CDR3 DNA is TGTGCCACCAGTGACAGGGAAAATTCACCCCTCCACTTT. Translation gives CATSDRENSPLHF.

The J gene is TRBJ2-5, the V gene TRBV12-3 or TRBV12-4, with 14 bases lining up with TRBD2. The CDR3 is 13 amino acids. Trimming removed 7 bases from V and 11 bases from J; junction bases left unmatched: 6. CDR3 region: CASTLGLAGVQYF. For the CDR3, the DNA is TGTGCCAGCACCCTGGGACTAGCGGGGGTTCAGTACTTC.

DNA for the CDR3: TGTGCCAGCAGCCTCTTGGGGGGCTACGAGCAGTACTTC. Protein: CASSLLGGYEQYF. This chain uses TRBV7-2 with TRBJ2-7; weak D call: TRBD2 (6 bases). There are 13 residues in the CDR3. Germline CDR1 SGHTA, CDR2 FQGNSA. Trimming cost V 5 bases and J 3 bases, with 11 bases left between them.

This chain connects TRBV2 to TRBJ2-5; 7 bases map to TRBD1. CDR1 SNHLY and CDR2 FYNNEI come from the germline V gene. Germline trimming cut 8 bases from V and 4 bases from J; bases unmatched to any gene: 4. The CDR3 is 12 amino acids. The CDR3 nucleotides read TGTGCCAGCGACCGGGACAGAGAGACCCAGTACTTC. Translating it yields CASDRDRETQYF. The whole variable domain, remainder taken from reference TRBV2 and TRBJ2-5, is EPEVTQTPSHQVTQMGQEVILRCVPISNHLYFYWYRQILGQKVEFLVSFYNNEISEKSEIFDDQFSVERPDGSNFTLKIRSTKLEDSAMYFCASDRDRETQYFGPGTRLLVL.

This chain joins TRBV7-9 and TRBJ2-6; D could derive from TRBD1 or TRBD2 (5 bases each). Germline CDR1 SEHNR, CDR2 FQNEAQ (reference sequence). The CDR3 spans 18 residues. V lost 5 bases and J 0 bases, leaving 17 bases between the germline ends. The CDR3 DNA is TGTGCCAGCAGCGCTAGCCCCAAGGGGTTCTCTGGGGCCAACGTCCTGACTTTC. This gives the protein CASSASPKGFSGANVLTF.

This clonotype has a single count. The chain recombines TRBV12-5 with TRBJ1-2; D ambiguous. Trimming removed 3 bases from V and 3 bases from J, with 2 bases in between. The CDR3 spans 11 residues. Germline CDR1 and CDR2: LGHNT and FRNRAP. CDR3 region: CASGLDYGYTF. The CDR3 DNA reads as TGTGCTAGTGGTTTAGACTATGGCTACACCTTC.

The V gene is TRBV19, the J gene TRBJ1-5; a weak D match, TRBD1 (5 bases). Trimming left V 5 bases short and J 6 bases short, with 23 bases between. The germline CDR1 and CDR2 sequences are LNHDA and SQIVND (reference sequence). This CDR3 is 17 amino acids long. This chain's CDR3 is CASSPRRGAGTPQPQHF. The CDR3 region has the DNA TGTGCCAGTAGTCCAAGACGCGGGGCAGGGACCCCTCAGCCCCAGCATTTT.

The chain joins TRBV14 to TRBJ2-2; weak D call: TRBD2 (6 bases). The CDR3 covers 16 residues. V was shortened by 1 base and J by 0 bases, with 9 bases between the two germline ends. Germline V lookup: CDR1 SGHDN, CDR2 FVKESK. The DNA of the CDR3 is TGTGCCAGCAGCCAAGTGGGGAGGCCGAACACCGGGGAGCTGTTTTTT. This encodes CASSQVGRPNTGELFF.

The V gene is TRBV19, the J gene TRBJ1-1; 11 bases line up with TRBD1. Germline V gene sequence: CDR1 LNHDA, CDR2 SQIVND (reference sequence). The V and J ends lost 8 bases and 4 bases, in that order; junction bases with no gene match: 3. The CDR3 loop spans 13 amino acids. DNA of the CDR3: TGTGCCAGTGCGGGGACAGGGGGCACTGAAGCTTTCTTT. Translated, it gives CASAGTGGTEAFF.

This clonotype is labeled as large. The J gene is TRBJ1-4, the V gene TRBV7-9; D remains ambiguous. CDR3 length: 11 amino acids. Trimming took 2 bases from V and 8 from J, leaving 3 bases between them. Germline loops: CDR1 SEHNR, CDR2 FQNEAQ (reference sequence). The CDR3 is CASSLSEKLFF. CDR3 sequence (DNA): TGTGCCAGCAGCTTATCCGAAAAACTGTTTTTT.

Here the CDR3 reads CASSGGATYSGNTIYF. The CDR3 region has the DNA TGTGCCAGCAGTGGGGGAGCGACATACTCTGGAAACACCATATATTTT. This chain connects TRBV6-1 to TRBJ1-3; no reliable D call. Germline values: CDR1 MNHNS, CDR2 SASEGT. The CDR3 spans 16 residues. Trimming shortened V by 4 bases and J by 0 bases, and 13 bases separated the two germline ends.

This clonotype was counted a few times. The V gene is TRBV7-2, the J gene TRBJ1-2; D is possibly TRBD1 (5 bases). V shed 5 bases and J shed 3 bases, with 16 bases lying between them. In germline, CDR1 is SGHTA, CDR2 FQGNSA. CDR3 length: 15 residues. The CDR3 coding sequence is TGTGCCAGCAGCCCTATGCGTAGGGACGACTATGGCTACACCTTC. Translating it yields CASSPMRRDDYGYTF.

This clonotype was seen just once. This chain uses TRBV6-2 or TRBV6-3 with TRBJ1-1; no clear D gene. CDR1 is MNHEY and CDR2 is SVGEGT in the germline V gene. The CDR3 length is 14 residues. V gave up 4 bases and J gave up 4 bases, with 13 bases separating them. CDR3 amino acids: CASSSGTIPTEAFF. In DNA form, the CDR3 reads TGTGCCAGCAGTTCGGGCACCATCCCCACTGAAGCTTTCTTT.

This chain joins TRBV6-1 and TRBJ2-7; possibly TRBD2 for D (5 bases). The germline V gene has CDR1 MNHNS and CDR2 SASEGT. Trimming removed 2 bases from V and 0 bases from J, with 11 bases in between. The CDR3 has 15 residues. The CDR3 protein is CASSEFRGRSYEQYF. CDR3 DNA: TGTGCCAGCAGTGAATTTCGGGGTCGCTCCTACGAGCAGTACTTC.

The chain recombines TRBV12-3 or TRBV12-4 with TRBJ1-1; a weak D match, TRBD1 (6 bases). Trimming took 5 bases from V and 4 from J, leaving 14 bases between them. The CDR3 is made up of 14 amino acids. The CDR3 region is CASSIHRVSTEAFF. In nucleotides, the CDR3 is TGTGCCAGCAGTATCCACAGGGTATCCACTGAAGCTTTCTTT.

V and J are TRBV4-1 and TRBJ1-2, with 11 nucleotides matching TRBD1. Germline V gene data show CDR1 as MGHRA and CDR2 as YSYEKL. Trimming took 3 bases from V and 5 from J; bases not matched to a gene: 8. The CDR3 has 16 residues. The CDR3 sequence: CASSQTQDRGPYGYTF. CDR3 DNA sequence: TGCGCCAGCAGCCAGACCCAGGACAGGGGGCCTTATGGCTACACCTTC.

V gene TRBV4-3 combines with J gene TRBJ2-2, with D perhaps TRBD2 (6 bases). This CDR3 contains 19 residues. Trimming removed 1 base at V and 1 base at J, with 19 bases between. Germline loops: CDR1 LGHNA, CDR2 YSLEER. CDR3 region: CASSQGLRETGLNTGELFF. The CDR3 nucleotides read TGCGCCAGCAGCCAAGGCCTCCGGGAGACGGGGCTGAACACCGGGGAGCTGTTTTTT.

Notes on this clonotype: Its ends do not fully match the called genes, so a read error is possible. The chain carries TRBV2 and TRBJ2-7; no reliable D call. Germline values: CDR1 SNHLY, CDR2 FYNNEI. This CDR3 region has 11 residues. The CDR3 nucleotides read TGTGCCAGCACCTCAAAGGCACGGCCGCTTTTC. Its protein is CASTSKARPLF.

CDR3 nucleotide sequence: TGTGCCAGCAGCCCAGAACACCTTGGGGCAGGGCGTGGCTACACCTTC. Amino acid sequence: CASSPEHLGAGRGYTF. The chain links TRBV9 to TRBJ1-2, with D perhaps TRBD1 (5 bases). CDR3 length: 16 amino acids. Trimming shortened V by 4 bases and J by 7 bases, and 23 bases separated the two germline ends. From germline, CDR1 is SGDLS and CDR2 YYNGEE.